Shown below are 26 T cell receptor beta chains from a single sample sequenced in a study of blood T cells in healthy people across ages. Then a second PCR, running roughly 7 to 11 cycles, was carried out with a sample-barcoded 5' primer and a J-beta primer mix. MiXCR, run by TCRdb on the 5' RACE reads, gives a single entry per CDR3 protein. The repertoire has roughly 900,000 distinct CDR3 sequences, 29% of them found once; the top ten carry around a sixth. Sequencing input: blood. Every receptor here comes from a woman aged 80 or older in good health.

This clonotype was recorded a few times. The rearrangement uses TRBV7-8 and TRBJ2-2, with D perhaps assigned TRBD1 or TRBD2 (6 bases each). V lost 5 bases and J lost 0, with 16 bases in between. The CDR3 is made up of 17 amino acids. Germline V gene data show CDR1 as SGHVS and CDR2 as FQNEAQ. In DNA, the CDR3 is TGTGCCAGCAGCCCGCTCTCCGGGGGCCCGAACACCGGGGAGCTGTTTTTT. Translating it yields CASSPLSGGPNTGELFF.

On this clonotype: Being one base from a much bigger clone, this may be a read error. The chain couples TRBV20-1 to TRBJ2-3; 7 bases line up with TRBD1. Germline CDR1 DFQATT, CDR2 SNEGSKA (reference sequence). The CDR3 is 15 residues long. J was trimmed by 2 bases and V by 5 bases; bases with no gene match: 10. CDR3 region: CSAPRGQMVTDTQYF. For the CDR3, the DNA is TGCAGTGCTCCCCGGGGACAGATGGTCACAGATACGCAGTATTTT.

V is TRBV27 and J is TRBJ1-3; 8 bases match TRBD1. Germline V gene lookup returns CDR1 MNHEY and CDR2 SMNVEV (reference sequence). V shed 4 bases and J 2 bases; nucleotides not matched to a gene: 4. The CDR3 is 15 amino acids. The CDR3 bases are TGTGCCAGCAGTTCCACCAGGGGGCCTGGAAACACCATATATTTT. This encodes CASSSTRGPGNTIYF.

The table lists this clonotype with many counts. The CDR3 DNA sequence: TGTGCCAGCAGCCGCACAGGGGCCCTCCACGAGCAGTACTTC. As protein: CASSRTGALHEQYF. The chain recombines TRBV5-6 with TRBJ2-7, with 7 nucleotides matching TRBD1. The junction had 9 bases not matched to a gene; V was cut back by 4 bases and J by 5 bases. CDR1 and CDR2 (germline): SGHDT, YYEEEE. The CDR3 extends over 14 amino acids.

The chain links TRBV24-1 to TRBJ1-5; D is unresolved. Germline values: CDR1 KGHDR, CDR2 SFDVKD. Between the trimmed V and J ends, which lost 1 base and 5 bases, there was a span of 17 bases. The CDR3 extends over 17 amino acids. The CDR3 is CATSDLESEAGHQPQHF. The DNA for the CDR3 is TGTGCCACCAGTGATTTAGAGTCGGAGGCCGGACATCAGCCCCAGCATTTT.

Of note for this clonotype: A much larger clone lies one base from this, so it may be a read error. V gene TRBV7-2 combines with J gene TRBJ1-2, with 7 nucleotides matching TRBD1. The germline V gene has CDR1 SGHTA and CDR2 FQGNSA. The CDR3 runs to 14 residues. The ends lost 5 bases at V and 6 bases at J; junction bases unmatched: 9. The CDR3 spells CASSPNRGANGYTF. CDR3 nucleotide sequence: TGTGCCAGCAGCCCGAACAGGGGCGCCAATGGCTACACCTTC.

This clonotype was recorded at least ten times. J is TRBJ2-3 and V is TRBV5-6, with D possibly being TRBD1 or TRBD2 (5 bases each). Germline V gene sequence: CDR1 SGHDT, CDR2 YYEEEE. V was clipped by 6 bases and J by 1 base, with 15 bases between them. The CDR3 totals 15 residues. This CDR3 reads CASKNSRGRTDTQYF. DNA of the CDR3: TGTGCCAGCAAAAATAGTCGGGGCCGCACAGATACGCAGTATTTT.

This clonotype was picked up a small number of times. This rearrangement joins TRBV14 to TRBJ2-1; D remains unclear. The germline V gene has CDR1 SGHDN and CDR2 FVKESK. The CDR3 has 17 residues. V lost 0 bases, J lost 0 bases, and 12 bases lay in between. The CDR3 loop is CASSQDPPISSYNEQFF. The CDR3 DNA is TGTGCCAGCAGCCAAGATCCCCCTATAAGCTCCTACAATGAGCAGTTCTTC.

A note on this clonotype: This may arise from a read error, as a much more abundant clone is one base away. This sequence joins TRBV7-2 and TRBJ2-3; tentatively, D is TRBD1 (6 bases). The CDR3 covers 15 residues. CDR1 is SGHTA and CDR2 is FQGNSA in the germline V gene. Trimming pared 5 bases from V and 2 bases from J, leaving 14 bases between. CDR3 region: CASSPRWTDTDTQYF. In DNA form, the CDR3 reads TGTGCCAGCAGCCCACGGTGGACAGACACAGATACGCAGTATTTT.

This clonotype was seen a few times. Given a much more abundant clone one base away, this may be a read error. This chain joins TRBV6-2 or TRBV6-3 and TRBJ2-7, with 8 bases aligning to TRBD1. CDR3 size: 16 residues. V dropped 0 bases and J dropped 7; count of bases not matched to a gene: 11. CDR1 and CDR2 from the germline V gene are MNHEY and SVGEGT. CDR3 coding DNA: TGTGCCAGCAGTTACTCGTACAGGGGGTTGGACAATGAGCAGTACTTC. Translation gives CASSYSYRGLDNEQYF.

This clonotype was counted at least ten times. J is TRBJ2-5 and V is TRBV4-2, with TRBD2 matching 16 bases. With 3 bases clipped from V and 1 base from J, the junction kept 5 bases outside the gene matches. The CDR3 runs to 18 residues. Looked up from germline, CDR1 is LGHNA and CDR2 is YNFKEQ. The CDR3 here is CASSQGTSGGVTQETQYF. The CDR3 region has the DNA TGTGCCAGCAGCCAGGGGACTAGCGGGGGGGTAACCCAAGAGACCCAGTACTTC.

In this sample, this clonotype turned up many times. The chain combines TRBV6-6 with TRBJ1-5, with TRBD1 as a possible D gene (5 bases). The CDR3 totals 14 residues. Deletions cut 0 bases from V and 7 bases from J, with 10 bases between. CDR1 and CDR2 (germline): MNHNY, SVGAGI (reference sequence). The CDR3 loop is CASSYSGVRQPQHF. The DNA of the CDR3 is TGTGCCAGCAGTTACTCAGGGGTCCGACAGCCCCAGCATTTT.

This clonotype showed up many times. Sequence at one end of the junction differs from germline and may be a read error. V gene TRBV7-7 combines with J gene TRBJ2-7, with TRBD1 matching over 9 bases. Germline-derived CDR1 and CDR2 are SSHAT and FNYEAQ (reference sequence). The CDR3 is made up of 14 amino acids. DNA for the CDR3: TGTGCTAGCAGCCAAGGGACAGGGCCCTACGAGCAGTACTTC. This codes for CASSQGTGPYEQYF.

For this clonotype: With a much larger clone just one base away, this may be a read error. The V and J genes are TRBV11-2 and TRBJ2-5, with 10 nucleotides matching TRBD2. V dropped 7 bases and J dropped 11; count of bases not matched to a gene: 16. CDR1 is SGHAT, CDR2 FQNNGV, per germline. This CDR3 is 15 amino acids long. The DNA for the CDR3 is TGTGCCAGCAATCTAGCGGGGGTTCCATACAATGAGCAGTACTTC. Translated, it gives CASNLAGVPYNEQYF. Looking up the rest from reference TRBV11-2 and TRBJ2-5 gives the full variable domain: EAGVAQSPRYKIIEKRQSVAFWCNPISGHATLYWYQQILGQGPKLLIQFQNNGVVDDSQLPKDRFSAERLKGVDSTLKIQPAKLEDSAVYLCASNLAGVPYNEQYFGPGTRLLVL.

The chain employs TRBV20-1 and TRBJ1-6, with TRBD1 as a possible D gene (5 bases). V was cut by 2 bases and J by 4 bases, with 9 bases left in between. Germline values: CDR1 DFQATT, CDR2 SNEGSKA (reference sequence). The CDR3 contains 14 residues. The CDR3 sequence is CSARLGRYNSPLHF. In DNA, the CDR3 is TGCAGTGCTAGACTGGGGCGGTATAATTCACCCCTCCACTTT.

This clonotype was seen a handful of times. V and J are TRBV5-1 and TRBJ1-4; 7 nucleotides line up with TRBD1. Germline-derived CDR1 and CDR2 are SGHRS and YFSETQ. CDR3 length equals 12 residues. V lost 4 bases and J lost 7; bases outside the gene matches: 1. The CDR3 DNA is TGCGCCAGCAGCGCAGGGGGTGAAAAACTGTTTTTT. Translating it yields CASSAGGEKLFF.

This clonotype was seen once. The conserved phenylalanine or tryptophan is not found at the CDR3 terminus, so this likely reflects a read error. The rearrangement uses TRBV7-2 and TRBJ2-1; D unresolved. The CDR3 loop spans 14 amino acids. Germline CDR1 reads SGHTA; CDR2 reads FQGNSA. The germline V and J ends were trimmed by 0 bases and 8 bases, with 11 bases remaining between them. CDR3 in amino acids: CASSLARLTHEQFC. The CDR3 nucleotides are TGTGCCAGCAGCTTAGCGCGCCTCACCCATGAGCAGTTCTGC.

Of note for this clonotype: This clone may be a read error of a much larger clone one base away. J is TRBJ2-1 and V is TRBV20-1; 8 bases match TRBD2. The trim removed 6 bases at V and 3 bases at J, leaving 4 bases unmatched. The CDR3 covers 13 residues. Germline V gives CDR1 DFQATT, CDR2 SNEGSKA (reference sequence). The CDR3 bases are TGCAGTGCCGTAGCGGGGAACTACAATGAGCAGTTCTTC. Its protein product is CSAVAGNYNEQFF.

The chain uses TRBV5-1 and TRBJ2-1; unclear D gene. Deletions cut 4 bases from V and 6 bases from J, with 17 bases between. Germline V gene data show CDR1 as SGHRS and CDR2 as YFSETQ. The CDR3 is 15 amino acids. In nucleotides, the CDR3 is TGCGCCAGCAGCCATTTCGAGTTCCTTGGCAATGAGCAGTTCTTC. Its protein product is CASSHFEFLGNEQFF.

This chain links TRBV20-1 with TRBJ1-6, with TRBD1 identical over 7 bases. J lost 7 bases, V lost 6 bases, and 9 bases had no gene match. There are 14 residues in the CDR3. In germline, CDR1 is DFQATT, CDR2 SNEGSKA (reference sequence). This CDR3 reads CSAAQGMLNSPLHF. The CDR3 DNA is TGCAGTGCAGCACAGGGGATGTTGAATTCACCCCTCCACTTT.

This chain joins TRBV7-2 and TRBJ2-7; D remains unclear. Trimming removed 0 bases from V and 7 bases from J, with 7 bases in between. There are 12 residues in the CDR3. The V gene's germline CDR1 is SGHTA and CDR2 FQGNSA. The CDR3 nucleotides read TGTGCCAGCAGCTTAGCAGAAGGTGAGCAGTACTTC. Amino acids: CASSLAEGEQYF.

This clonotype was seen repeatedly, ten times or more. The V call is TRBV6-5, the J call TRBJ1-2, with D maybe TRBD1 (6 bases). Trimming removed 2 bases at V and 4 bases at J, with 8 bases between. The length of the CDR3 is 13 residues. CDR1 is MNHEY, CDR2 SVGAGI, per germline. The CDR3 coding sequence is TGTGCCAGCAGTTACGGACAGCGCTATGGCTACACCTTC. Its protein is CASSYGQRYGYTF.

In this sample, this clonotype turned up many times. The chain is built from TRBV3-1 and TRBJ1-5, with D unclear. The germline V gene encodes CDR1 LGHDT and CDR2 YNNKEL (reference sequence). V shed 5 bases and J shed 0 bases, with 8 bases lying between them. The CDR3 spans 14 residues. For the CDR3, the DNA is TGTGCCAGCAGCTTAGGCAATAGCAATCAGCCCCAGCATTTT. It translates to CASSLGNSNQPQHF.

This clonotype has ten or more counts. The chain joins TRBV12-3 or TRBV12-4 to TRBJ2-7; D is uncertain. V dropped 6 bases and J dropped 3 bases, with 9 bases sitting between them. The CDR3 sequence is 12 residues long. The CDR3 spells CASSSTNYEQYF. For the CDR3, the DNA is TGTGCCAGCAGCTCTACTAACTACGAGCAGTACTTC.

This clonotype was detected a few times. The chain's CDR3 is CAWTGGRRNDNEQFF. The CDR3, as DNA: TGTGCCTGGACCGGGGGGAGACGGAATGACAATGAGCAGTTCTTC. The chain carries TRBV30 and TRBJ2-1; 7 bases are shared with TRBD2. J gave up 5 bases and V 4 bases, and 11 bases lay outside the gene matches. Germline V CDR1 and CDR2: GTSNPN, SVGIG (reference sequence). There are 15 residues in the CDR3. Full variable domain (outside the CDR3, taken from reference TRBV30 and TRBJ2-1): SQTIHQWPATLVQPVGSPLSLECTVEGTSNPNLYWYRQAAGRGLQLLFYSVGIGQISSEVPQNLSASRPQDRQFILSSKKLLLSDSGFYLCAWTGGRRNDNEQFFGPGTRLTVL.

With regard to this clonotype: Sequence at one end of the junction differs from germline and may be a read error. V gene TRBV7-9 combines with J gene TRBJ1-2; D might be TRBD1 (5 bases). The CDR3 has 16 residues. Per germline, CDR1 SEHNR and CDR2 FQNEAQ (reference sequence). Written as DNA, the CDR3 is TGTGCCAGCAGCTTAGCTTCTGGGCAGGGAAACTATGGCCACACCTTC. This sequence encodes CASSLASGQGNYGHTF.